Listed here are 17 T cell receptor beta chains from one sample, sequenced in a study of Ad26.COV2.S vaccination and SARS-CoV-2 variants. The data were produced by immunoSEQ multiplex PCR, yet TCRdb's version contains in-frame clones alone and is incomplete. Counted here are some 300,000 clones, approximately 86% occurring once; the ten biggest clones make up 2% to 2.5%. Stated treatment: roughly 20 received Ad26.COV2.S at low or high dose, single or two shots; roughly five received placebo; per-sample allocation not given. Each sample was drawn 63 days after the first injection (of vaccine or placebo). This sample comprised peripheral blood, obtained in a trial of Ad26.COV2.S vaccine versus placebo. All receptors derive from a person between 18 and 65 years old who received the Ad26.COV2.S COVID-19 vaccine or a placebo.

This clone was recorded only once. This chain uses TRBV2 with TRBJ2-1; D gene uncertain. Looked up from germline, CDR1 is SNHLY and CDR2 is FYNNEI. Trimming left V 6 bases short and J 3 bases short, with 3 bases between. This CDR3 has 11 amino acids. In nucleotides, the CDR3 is TGTGCCAGCAGATACTACAATGAGCAGTTCTTC. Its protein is CASRYYNEQFF. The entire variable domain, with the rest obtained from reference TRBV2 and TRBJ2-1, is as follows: EPEVTQTPSHQVTQMGQEVILRCVPISNHLYFYWYRQILGQKVEFLVSFYNNEISEKSEIFDDQFSVERPDGSNFTLKIRSTKLEDSAMYFCASRYYNEQFFGPGTRLTVL.

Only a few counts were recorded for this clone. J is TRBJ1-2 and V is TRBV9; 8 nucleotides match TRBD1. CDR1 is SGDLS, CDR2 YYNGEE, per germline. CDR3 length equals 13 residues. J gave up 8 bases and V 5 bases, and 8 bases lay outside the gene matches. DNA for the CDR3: TGTGCCAGCAGGGCCGGGACAGGCGGAGGCTACACCTTC. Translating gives CASRAGTGGGYTF.

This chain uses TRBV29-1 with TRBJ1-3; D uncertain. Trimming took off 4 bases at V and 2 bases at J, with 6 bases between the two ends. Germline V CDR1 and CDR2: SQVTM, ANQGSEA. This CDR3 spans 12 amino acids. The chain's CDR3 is CSVVGTGNTIYF. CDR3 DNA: TGCAGCGTTGTAGGGACTGGAAACACCATATATTTT.

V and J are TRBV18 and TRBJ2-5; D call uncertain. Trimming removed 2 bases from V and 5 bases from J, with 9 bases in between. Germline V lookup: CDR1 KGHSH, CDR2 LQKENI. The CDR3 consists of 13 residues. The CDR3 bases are TGTGCCAGCTCACCAAGGCAGAGGGAGACCCAGTACTTC. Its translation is CASSPRQRETQYF.

CDR3 sequence reads: CASSQGAGGLYQETQYF. CDR3 nucleotide sequence: TGTGCCAGCAGCCAAGGGGCGGGGGGCCTTTACCAAGAGACCCAGTACTTC. This chain connects TRBV3-1 (or the pseudogene TRBV3-2) to TRBJ2-5, with 8 bases identical to TRBD2. Germline assignment: CDR1 LGHDT and CDR2 YNNKEL (reference sequence). Germline trimming cut 1 base from V and 0 bases from J; bases unmatched to any gene: 7. This CDR3 is built from 17 residues.

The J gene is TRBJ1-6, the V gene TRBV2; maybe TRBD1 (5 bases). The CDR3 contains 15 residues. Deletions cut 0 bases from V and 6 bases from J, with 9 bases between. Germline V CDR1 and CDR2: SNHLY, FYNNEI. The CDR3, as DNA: TGTGCCAGCAGTGAAGCGGGGGGTATTAATTCACCCCTCCACTTT. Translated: CASSEAGGINSPLHF.

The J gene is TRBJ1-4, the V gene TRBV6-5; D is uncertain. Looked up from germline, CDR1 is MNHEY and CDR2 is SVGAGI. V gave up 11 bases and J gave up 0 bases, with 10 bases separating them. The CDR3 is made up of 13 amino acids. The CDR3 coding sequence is TGTGCCTCCGAGTTTGCAACTAATGAAAAACTGTTTTTT. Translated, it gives CASEFATNEKLFF.

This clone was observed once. The CDR3 nucleotides are TGTGCCATCAGTGAGTCGTCCGGGGGGAGGACCCAGTACTTC. As protein: CAISESSGGRTQYF. This chain joins TRBV10-3 and TRBJ2-5; TRBD2 matches 7 bases. The CDR3 sequence is 14 residues long. The V segment lost 0 bases and the J segment 7 bases; nucleotides outside the gene matches: 5. Per the germline V gene, CDR1 is ENHRY and CDR2 is SYGVKD.

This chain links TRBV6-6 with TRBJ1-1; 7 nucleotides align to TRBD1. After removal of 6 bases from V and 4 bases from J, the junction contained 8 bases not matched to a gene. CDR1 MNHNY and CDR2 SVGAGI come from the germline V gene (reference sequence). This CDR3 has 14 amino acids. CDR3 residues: CASRVGQRTTEAFF. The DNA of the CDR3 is TGTGCCAGCAGGGTGGGACAGCGTACCACTGAAGCTTTCTTT.

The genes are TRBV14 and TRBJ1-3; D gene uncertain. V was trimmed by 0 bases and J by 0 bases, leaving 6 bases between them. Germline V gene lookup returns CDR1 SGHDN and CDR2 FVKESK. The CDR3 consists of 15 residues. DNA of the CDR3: TGTGCCAGCAGCCAAGACAAGTCCTCTGGAAACACCATATATTTT. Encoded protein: CASSQDKSSGNTIYF.

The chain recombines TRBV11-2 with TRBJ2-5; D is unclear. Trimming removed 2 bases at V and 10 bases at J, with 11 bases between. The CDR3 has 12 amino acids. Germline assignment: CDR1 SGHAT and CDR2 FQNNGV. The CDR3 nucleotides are TGTGCCAGCAGCTTATTCACAAGAGACCAGTACTTC. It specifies CASSLFTRDQYF.

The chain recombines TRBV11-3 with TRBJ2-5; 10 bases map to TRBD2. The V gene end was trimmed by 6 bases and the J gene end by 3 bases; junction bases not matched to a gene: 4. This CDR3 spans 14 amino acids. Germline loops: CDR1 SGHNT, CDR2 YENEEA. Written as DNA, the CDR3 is TGTGCCAGCAGTTACGGACTAGCGGAAGAGACCCAGTACTTC. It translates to CASSYGLAEETQYF.

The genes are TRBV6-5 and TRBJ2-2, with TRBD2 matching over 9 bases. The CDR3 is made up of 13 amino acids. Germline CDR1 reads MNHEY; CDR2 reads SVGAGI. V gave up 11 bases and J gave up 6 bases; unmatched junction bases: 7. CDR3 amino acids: CARTAGGPGELFF. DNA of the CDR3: TGTGCCCGCACGGCGGGGGGGCCCGGGGAGCTGTTTTTT.

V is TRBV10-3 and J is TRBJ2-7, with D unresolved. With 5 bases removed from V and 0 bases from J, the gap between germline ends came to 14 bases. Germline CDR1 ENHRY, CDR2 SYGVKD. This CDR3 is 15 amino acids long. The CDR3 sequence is CAISLSRDFSYEQYF. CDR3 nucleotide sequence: TGTGCCATCAGTCTGTCTCGCGACTTCTCCTACGAGCAGTACTTC.

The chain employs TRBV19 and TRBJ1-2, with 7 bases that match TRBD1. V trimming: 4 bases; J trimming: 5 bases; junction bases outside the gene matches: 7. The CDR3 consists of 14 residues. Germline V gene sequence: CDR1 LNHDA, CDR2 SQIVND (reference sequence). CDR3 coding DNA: TGTGCCAGTAGTACTCGGACAGGCTGGTATGGCTACACCTTC. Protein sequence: CASSTRTGWYGYTF.

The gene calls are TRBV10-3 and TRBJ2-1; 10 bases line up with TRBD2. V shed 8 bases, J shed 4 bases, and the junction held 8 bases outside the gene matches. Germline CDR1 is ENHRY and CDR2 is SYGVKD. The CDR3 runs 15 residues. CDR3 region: CAIPSSGGEYNEQFF. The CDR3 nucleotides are TGTGCCATCCCGTCGAGCGGGGGGGAATACAATGAGCAGTTCTTC.

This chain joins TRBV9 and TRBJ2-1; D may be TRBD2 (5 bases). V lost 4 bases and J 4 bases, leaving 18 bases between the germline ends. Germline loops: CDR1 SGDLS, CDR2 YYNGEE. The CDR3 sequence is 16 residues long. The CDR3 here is CASSLQAGGLYNEQFF. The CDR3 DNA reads TGTGCCAGCAGCCTGCAGGCAGGCGGACTTTACAATGAGCAGTTCTTC.